This TCR beta chain was found in a study of T cells after yellow fever vaccination. One entry per CDR3 protein, called by TCRdb with MiXCR from the 5' RACE reads. There are 500,000 to 650,000 distinct CDR3 sequences in the sample; over 9% occur only once, and under 15% lies in the top ten. This clonotype turned up a few times. Its antigen is not identified. Germline-derived CDR1 and CDR2 are SGHRS and YFSETQ. The CDR3 totals 17 residues. Between the trimmed V and J ends, which lost 2 bases and 0 bases, there was a span of 14 bases. Study-wide findings and caveats: Clones that expanded after primary vaccination mostly reappeared after the booster (less than 98% CD4, 80% to 90% CD8).

The chain employs TRBV5-1 and TRBJ2-2; D is uncertain. Sample: PBMCs, taken on the day of the yellow fever booster vaccination. The TCR sequence derives from a man aged 25 to 45 who received the YFV17D yellow fever vaccine. Written as DNA, the CDR3 is TGCGCCAGCAGCTTAGTGGGGATTGGGCCGAACACCGGGGAGCTGTTTTTT. Its translation: CASSLVGIGPNTGELFF.